What follows are 30 T cell receptor beta chains derived from one specimen sequenced in a study of shared clonotypes between healthy human individuals. The protocol was immunoSEQ multiplex PCR, while the TCRdb copy is restricted to in-frame clones and leaves out a portion. The sample includes millions of clones, 85% to 95% of them seen just once. The sequenced sample was naive CD4+ T cells sorted from blood. Subset described: CD45RA+ positively selected. These receptors all stem from a man between 18 and 35 years old in good health.

V and J are TRBV11-2 and TRBJ2-1; unclear D gene. This CDR3 is 17 amino acids long. Germline CDR1 and CDR2: SGHAT and FQNNGV. V lost 3 bases and J lost 0, with 15 bases in between. The CDR3 reads CASSFSTGLGSYNEQFF. The DNA for the CDR3 is TGTGCCAGCAGCTTCTCGACCGGGTTAGGCTCCTACAATGAGCAGTTCTTC.

CDR3 in amino acids: CASSGDRNDEKLFF. CDR3 DNA sequence: TGTGCCAGCAGTGGGGACAGGAATGATGAAAAACTGTTTTTT. The J gene is TRBJ1-4, the V gene TRBV2; 8 nucleotides agree with TRBD1. The junction had 4 bases not matched to a gene; V was cut back by 4 bases and J by 6 bases. Germline CDR1 is SNHLY and CDR2 is FYNNEI. This CDR3 spans 14 amino acids.

In regard to this clone: A much larger clone lies one base from this, so it may be a read error. Other DNA sequences in the same sample also yield this CDR3. The chain carries TRBV7-9 and TRBJ1-5; D is uncertain. The CDR3 length is 12 residues. Trimming shortened V by 1 base and J by 5 bases, and 3 bases separated the two germline ends. Germline V gives CDR1 SEHNR, CDR2 FQNEAQ (reference sequence). The CDR3 here is CASSLEDQPQHF. CDR3 sequence (DNA): TGTGCCAGCAGCTTAGAGGATCAGCCCCAGCATTTT.

This clone was detected only once. Other nucleotide sequences from this sample produce the same CDR3. This chain connects TRBV6-5 to TRBJ2-7; a possible D gene is TRBD2 (5 bases). The germline V gene has CDR1 MNHEY and CDR2 SVGAGI. The CDR3 spans 11 residues. Trimming stripped 7 bases from V and 4 bases from J, with 8 bases between. CDR3 sequence reads: CASTEGYEQYF. CDR3 in DNA: TGTGCCAGCACCGAGGGTTACGAGCAGTACTTC.

This chain uses TRBV5-4 with TRBJ1-3; D not certain. Looked up from germline, CDR1 is SGHNT and CDR2 is YYREEE (reference sequence). The V end was cut by 4 bases, the J end by 4 bases, with 9 bases between. CDR3 length equals 13 residues. The CDR3 DNA sequence: TGTGCCAGCAGCCTGGGCAGGGGAAACACCATATATTTT. Translating it yields CASSLGRGNTIYF.

This clone was detected a few times. CDR3 nucleotide sequence: TGTGCCAGCTCCCAAGAACAGGGACGGACTGAAGCTTTCTTT. Amino acid sequence: CASSQEQGRTEAFF. The V gene is TRBV18, the J gene TRBJ1-1, with a possible D match to TRBD1 (6 bases). The germline V gene has CDR1 KGHSH and CDR2 LQKENI. This CDR3 has 14 residues. V lost 6 bases to trimming and J lost 5 bases, with 16 bases between them.

The genes are TRBV30 and TRBJ1-2, with D maybe TRBD1 (5 bases). V gave up 7 bases and J gave up 4 bases, with 13 bases separating them. CDR3 length: 12 residues. CDR1 GTSNPN and CDR2 SVGIG come from the germline V gene (reference sequence). The CDR3 loop reads CAYRGRAYGYTF. The CDR3 bases are TGTGCCTACCGGGGGAGAGCCTATGGCTACACCTTC.

J is TRBJ1-4 and V is TRBV27, with 10 bases that match TRBD1. With 5 bases clipped from V and 6 bases from J, the junction kept 3 bases outside the gene matches. Germline CDR1 and CDR2: MNHEY and SMNVEV (reference sequence). The CDR3 extends over 14 amino acids. As DNA, the CDR3 is TGTGCCAGCAGTCGACAGGGGGCTCATGAAAAACTGTTTTTT. Translated: CASSRQGAHEKLFF.

The gene calls are TRBV7-2 and TRBJ2-7, with D hard to call. V lost 3 bases and J lost 5, with 8 bases in between. CDR1 is SGHTA and CDR2 is FQGNSA in the germline V gene. This CDR3 region has 12 residues. The CDR3 loop is CASSFRTNEQYF. DNA of the CDR3: TGTGCCAGCAGCTTTAGGACCAACGAGCAGTACTTC. Full variable domain (rest looked up from reference TRBV7-2 and TRBJ2-7): GAGVSQSPSNKVTEKGKDVELRCDPISGHTALYWYRQSLGQGLEFLIYFQGNSAPDKSGLPSDRFSAERTGGSVSTLTIQRTQQEDSAVYLCASSFRTNEQYFGPGTRLTVT.

The rearrangement joins TRBV28 to TRBJ2-1, with 8 bases fitting TRBD1. The CDR3 contains 16 residues. Germline CDR1 reads MDHEN; CDR2 reads SYDVKM. V trimming: 6 bases; J trimming: 0 bases; junction bases outside the gene matches: 7. The CDR3 here is CASRGQVGSSYNEQFF. CDR3 coding DNA: TGTGCCAGCAGGGGACAGGTGGGGAGCTCCTACAATGAGCAGTTCTTC.

Concerning this clone: The same CDR3 also results from other DNA sequences found in this sample. The V and J genes are TRBV5-1 and TRBJ1-1; D might be TRBD1 (5 bases). The V end lost 1 base, the J end lost 2 bases, and 9 bases lay between the germline ends. The CDR3 has 14 amino acids. CDR1 is SGHRS and CDR2 is YFSETQ in the germline V gene. The CDR3 nucleotides read TGCGCCAGCAGCTTGACAGGAGAAAACACTGAAGCTTTCTTT. Residues: CASSLTGENTEAFF.

The chain is built from TRBV28 and TRBJ1-1; D is possibly TRBD1 (6 bases). V lost 4 bases and J lost 1, with 13 bases in between. Germline V lookup: CDR1 MDHEN, CDR2 SYDVKM. The CDR3 is made up of 15 amino acids. CDR3 in DNA: TGTGCCAGCAGTTCAGGGGTCGTGGGGAACACTGAAGCTTTCTTT. Amino acids: CASSSGVVGNTEAFF.

This clone has only a few counts. In the same sample, other DNA sequences code for this CDR3. The rearrangement joins TRBV5-1 to TRBJ2-2, with TRBD1 as a possible D gene (5 bases). The CDR3 consists of 12 residues. Germline values: CDR1 SGHRS, CDR2 YFSETQ. V lost 5 bases to trimming and J lost 5 bases, with 7 bases between them. Written as DNA, the CDR3 is TGCGCCAGCAGTTCAGGGACCGGGGAGCTGTTTTTT. Protein product: CASSSGTGELFF.

This clone was observed a single time. The chain employs TRBV30 and TRBJ2-7; D possibly corresponds to TRBD1 (6 bases). CDR1 and CDR2 from the germline V gene are GTSNPN and SVGIG (reference sequence). The CDR3 is made up of 13 amino acids. The V gene lost 2 bases and the J gene lost 4 bases, with 12 bases spanning the gap. The DNA of the CDR3 is TGTGCCTGGAGTATTACAGGGACGTACGAGCAGTACTTC. Residues: CAWSITGTYEQYF.

A few counts support this clone. In the same sample, other DNA sequences code for this CDR3. The gene calls are TRBV18 and TRBJ2-2; TRBD1 matches 8 bases. V trimming: 2 bases; J trimming: 2 bases; junction bases outside the gene matches: 4. Germline V CDR1 and CDR2: KGHSH, LQKENI. CDR3 length equals 16 residues. The CDR3 sequence: CASSPSGGSNTGELFF. The CDR3 nucleotides read TGTGCCAGCTCACCATCAGGGGGCAGTAACACCGGGGAGCTGTTTTTT.

The CDR3: CASAPEAGREKLFF. The CDR3 region has the DNA TGCGCCAGCGCCCCTGAGGCGGGTAGGGAAAAACTGTTTTTT. The rearrangement joins TRBV5-1 to TRBJ1-4; no reliable D call. V dropped 7 bases and J dropped 8 bases, with 18 bases sitting between them. This CDR3 is 14 amino acids long. The V gene's germline CDR1 is SGHRS and CDR2 YFSETQ.

The chain combines TRBV6-1 with TRBJ2-3; 15 nucleotides match TRBD2. The CDR3 spans 15 residues. CDR1 and CDR2 (germline): MNHNS, SASEGT. Trimming removed 11 bases from V and 1 base from J; junction bases left unmatched: 4. CDR3 DNA sequence: TGTGCCGGGACTAGCGGGGGGCGGGGCACAGATACGCAGTATTTT. As protein: CAGTSGGRGTDTQYF.

V and J are TRBV11-2 and TRBJ2-2; the D is unclear. The ends were cut back, 2 bases at V and 2 bases at J, with 18 bases in the middle. Germline-derived CDR1 and CDR2 are SGHAT and FQNNGV. CDR3 size: 18 residues. This chain's CDR3 is CASSLKSIGRPNTGELFF. The CDR3 region has the DNA TGTGCCAGCAGCTTAAAGTCGATTGGGCGGCCAAACACCGGGGAGCTGTTTTTT.

V and J are TRBV5-4 and TRBJ2-1, with 14 nucleotides matching TRBD2. The germline gives CDR1 SGHNT, CDR2 YYREEE (reference sequence). This CDR3 region has 16 residues. After removal of 1 base from V and 8 bases from J, the junction contained 5 bases not matched to a gene. As DNA, the CDR3 is TGTGCCAGCAGCTTGTGGACTAGCGGGGGGATCGATGAGCAGTTCTTC. It encodes CASSLWTSGGIDEQFF.

The rearrangement joins TRBV2 to TRBJ1-1; TRBD1 might be the D (6 bases). Trimming stripped 8 bases from V and 7 bases from J, with 17 bases between. Germline CDR1 is SNHLY and CDR2 is FYNNEI. The CDR3 is made up of 13 amino acids. The CDR3 DNA reads as TGTGCCAGCTATACCATCCGGGACAATGAAGCTTTCTTT. Translation: CASYTIRDNEAFF.

The table lists this clone with a few counts. Other DNA sequences in this sample translate to the same CDR3. V gene TRBV7-9 combines with J gene TRBJ1-2; tentatively, D is TRBD1 (5 bases). The CDR3 runs to 14 residues. The germline V gene encodes CDR1 SEHNR and CDR2 FQNEAQ (reference sequence). V was cut by 0 bases and J by 3 bases, with 8 bases left in between. As DNA, the CDR3 is TGTGCCAGCAGCTTAGCCGGGACGGACTATGGCTACACCTTC. It specifies CASSLAGTDYGYTF.

The chain joins TRBV5-4 to TRBJ1-2, with 10 bases fitting TRBD1. This CDR3 has 15 residues. Germline V CDR1 and CDR2: SGHNT, YYREEE (reference sequence). Germline trimming cut 4 bases from V and 8 bases from J; bases unmatched to any gene: 11. The CDR3 nucleotides are TGTGCCAGCAGCGGGGACAGGGGTCTGAGGGGCGGCTACACCTTC. This gives the protein CASSGDRGLRGGYTF. Variable domain in full (rest from reference TRBV5-4 and TRBJ1-2): ETGVTQSPTHLIKTRGQQVTLRCSSQSGHNTVSWYQQALGQGPQFIFQYYREEENGRGNFPPRFSGLQFPNYSSELNVNALELDDSALYLCASSGDRGLRGGYTFGSGTRLTVV.

This chain connects TRBV5-6 to TRBJ2-7; a possible D gene is TRBD1 (5 bases). CDR1 is SGHDT, CDR2 YYEEEE, per germline. The CDR3 is 14 amino acids. V lost 4 bases, J lost 6 bases, and 17 bases lay in between. CDR3: CASSPDSISAEQYF. The DNA of the CDR3 is TGTGCCAGCAGCCCCGACAGTATCTCCGCCGAGCAGTACTTC.

This clone appeared a single time. In DNA form, the CDR3 reads TGTGCCAGCTCACCCCTGGCCGGGACGGACTCGGCCCTTCATGGCTACACCTTC. This encodes CASSPLAGTDSALHGYTF. The chain employs TRBV18 and TRBJ1-2; possible D gene TRBD1, 5 bases. V was trimmed by 3 bases and J by 6 bases, leaving 26 bases between them. CDR1 and CDR2 (germline): KGHSH, LQKENI. CDR3 length: 18 residues.

This chain uses TRBV6-5 with TRBJ2-2, with D possibly matching TRBD2 (6 bases). Germline V gives CDR1 MNHEY, CDR2 SVGAGI. Between the trimmed V and J ends, which lost 6 bases and 8 bases, there was a span of 13 bases. The CDR3 runs to 13 residues. The CDR3 region has the DNA TGTGCCAGCAGGGTCCCCGGGACTGGGGAGCTGTTTTTT. Amino acid sequence: CASRVPGTGELFF.

The J gene is TRBJ2-5, the V gene TRBV23-1; no reliable D call. TRBV23-1 is given ORF status, its function remaining uncertain. Trimming took off 2 bases at V and 3 bases at J, with 4 bases between the two ends. The CDR3 loop spans 12 amino acids. The CDR3 coding sequence is TGCGCCAGCAGTCAACCCGAAGAGACCCAGTACTTC. Residues: CASSQPEETQYF.

This chain joins TRBV5-1 and TRBJ2-5; possibly TRBD2 for D (6 bases). Germline V gene data show CDR1 as SGHRS and CDR2 as YFSETQ. The V end was cut by 3 bases, the J end by 3 bases, with 21 bases between. This CDR3 comprises 17 residues. CDR3 residues: CASSSPGRGGDEETQYF. The CDR3 DNA is TGCGCCAGCAGCTCCCCCGGCCGCGGCGGGGACGAAGAGACCCAGTACTTC.

The J gene is TRBJ1-1, the V gene TRBV30; perhaps TRBD1 as D (6 bases). Deletions cut 4 bases from V and 2 bases from J, with 14 bases between. This CDR3 has 14 residues. Looked up from germline, CDR1 is GTSNPN and CDR2 is SVGIG (reference sequence). The CDR3 protein is CAWTGDAQNTEAFF. The CDR3 nucleotides are TGTGCCTGGACAGGGGATGCCCAAAACACTGAAGCTTTCTTT. The full variable domain, its missing parts supplied by reference TRBV30 and TRBJ1-1, is SQTIHQWPATLVQPVGSPLSLECTVEGTSNPNLYWYRQAAGRGLQLLFYSVGIGQISSEVPQNLSASRPQDRQFILSSKKLLLSDSGFYLCAWTGDAQNTEAFFGQGTRLTVV.

This CDR3 is CASSYSLIAGGEQYF. CDR3 nucleotide sequence: TGTGCCAGCAGTTACTCGTTGATAGCGGGTGGCGAGCAGTACTTC. The V gene is TRBV6-5, the J gene TRBJ2-7, with 7 positions matching TRBD2. V lost 0 bases and J lost 6; bases outside the gene matches: 8. Germline V gene lookup returns CDR1 MNHEY and CDR2 SVGAGI. CDR3 length: 15 residues.

This clone was observed a handful of times. Other nucleotide sequences from this sample produce the same CDR3. The V and J genes are TRBV6-5 and TRBJ1-1, with a tentative D call TRBD1 (6 bases). CDR3 length equals 13 residues. Per germline, CDR1 MNHEY and CDR2 SVGAGI. V gave up 0 bases and J gave up 5 bases, with 7 bases separating them. The CDR3 sequence is CASSYSRGTEAFF. The DNA for the CDR3 is TGTGCCAGCAGTTACTCAAGGGGGACTGAAGCTTTCTTT.